This T cell receptor (beta chain) was sequenced during a study of cytomegalovirus exposure and HLA in healthy donors. It was with 60 Vbeta and 13 Jbeta primers that the PCR ran. Libraries were prepared by immunoSEQ multiplex PCR; TCRdb keeps only in-frame clonotypes and omits some of them. This sample's table has 95,000 to 110,000 clones. For this clone: What it binds is not known.

This CDR3 spans 14 amino acids. CDR1 and CDR2 (germline): LNHDA, SQIVND (reference sequence). Trimming took 10 bases from V and 1 from J, leaving 13 bases between them. Overall study results and limits: Roughly uniform sequencing depth across donors was assumed, possibly incorrectly. A later analysis found that most CMV-associated TCR beta chains appeared HLA-restricted.

V usage is TRBV19 and J usage is TRBJ2-2; D is perhaps TRBD1 (5 bases). The sample was PBMCs. This clonotype was sampled from a man in his forties in good health and CMV-seronegative. The CDR3 DNA sequence: TGTGCCACCCAGGGAAGGGAGAACACCGGGGAGCTGTTTTTT. This sequence encodes CATQGRENTGELFF.